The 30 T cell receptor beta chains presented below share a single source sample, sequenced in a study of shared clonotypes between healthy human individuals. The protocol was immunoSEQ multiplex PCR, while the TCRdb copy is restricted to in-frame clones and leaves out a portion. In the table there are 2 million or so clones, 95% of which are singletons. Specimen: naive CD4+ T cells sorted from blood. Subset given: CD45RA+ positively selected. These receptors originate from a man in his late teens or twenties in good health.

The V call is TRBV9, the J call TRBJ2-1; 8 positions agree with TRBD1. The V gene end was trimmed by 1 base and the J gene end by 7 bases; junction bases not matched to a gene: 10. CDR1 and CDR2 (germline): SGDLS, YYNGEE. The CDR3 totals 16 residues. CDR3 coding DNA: TGTGCCAGCAGCGTAAAGGACAGGGCCTCTCAGAATGAGCAGTTCTTC. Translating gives CASSVKDRASQNEQFF.

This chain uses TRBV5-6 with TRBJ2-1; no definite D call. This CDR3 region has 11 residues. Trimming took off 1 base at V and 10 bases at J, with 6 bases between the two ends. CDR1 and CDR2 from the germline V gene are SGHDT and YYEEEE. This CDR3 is CASSLFGEQFF. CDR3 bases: TGTGCCAGCAGCTTGTTTGGGGAGCAGTTCTTC.

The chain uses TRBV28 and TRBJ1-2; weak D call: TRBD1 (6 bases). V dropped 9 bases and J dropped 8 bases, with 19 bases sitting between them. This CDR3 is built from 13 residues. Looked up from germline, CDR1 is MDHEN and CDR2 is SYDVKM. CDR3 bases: TGTGCCAGTGGGGTAGTACAGGGTGAGGGCTACACCTTC. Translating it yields CASGVVQGEGYTF.

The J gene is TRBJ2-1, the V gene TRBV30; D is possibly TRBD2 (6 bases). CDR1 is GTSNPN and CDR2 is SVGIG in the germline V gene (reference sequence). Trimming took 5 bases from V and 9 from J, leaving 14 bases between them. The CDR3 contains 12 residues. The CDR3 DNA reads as TGTGCCTGGTCACGGGAGTCCGGTGAGCAGTTCTTC. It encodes CAWSRESGEQFF. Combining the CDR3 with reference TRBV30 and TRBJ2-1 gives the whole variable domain SQTIHQWPATLVQPVGSPLSLECTVEGTSNPNLYWYRQAAGRGLQLLFYSVGIGQISSEVPQNLSASRPQDRQFILSSKKLLLSDSGFYLCAWSRESGEQFFGPGTRLTVL.

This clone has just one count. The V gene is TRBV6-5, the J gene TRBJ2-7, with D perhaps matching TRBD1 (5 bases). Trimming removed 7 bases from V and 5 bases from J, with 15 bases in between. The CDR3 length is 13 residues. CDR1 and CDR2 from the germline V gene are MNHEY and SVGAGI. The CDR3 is CASTRQPAHEQYF. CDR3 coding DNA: TGTGCCAGCACCAGACAGCCGGCCCACGAGCAGTACTTC.

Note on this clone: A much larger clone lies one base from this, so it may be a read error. Here the CDR3 reads CASREYTEAFF. The CDR3 DNA follows: TGTGCCAGCAGAGAGTACACTGAAGCTTTCTTT. The chain couples TRBV25-1 to TRBJ1-1; D unresolved. The CDR3 has 11 residues. Germline V CDR1 and CDR2: MGHDK, SYGVNS. Trimming shortened V by 6 bases and J by 3 bases, and 5 bases separated the two germline ends.

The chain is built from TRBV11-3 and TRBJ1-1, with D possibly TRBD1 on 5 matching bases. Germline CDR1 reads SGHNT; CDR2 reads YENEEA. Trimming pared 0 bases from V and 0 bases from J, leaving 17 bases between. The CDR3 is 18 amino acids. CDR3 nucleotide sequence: TGTGCCAGCAGCTTAGATTTCCCTTGGGCAGGGTTGAACACTGAAGCTTTCTTT. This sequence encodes CASSLDFPWAGLNTEAFF.

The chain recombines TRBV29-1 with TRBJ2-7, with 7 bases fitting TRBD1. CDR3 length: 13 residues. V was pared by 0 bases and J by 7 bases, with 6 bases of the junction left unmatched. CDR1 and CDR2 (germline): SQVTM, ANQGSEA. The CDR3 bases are TGCAGCGTTGAAGATCCGACAGGGTATGAGCAGTACTTC. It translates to CSVEDPTGYEQYF.

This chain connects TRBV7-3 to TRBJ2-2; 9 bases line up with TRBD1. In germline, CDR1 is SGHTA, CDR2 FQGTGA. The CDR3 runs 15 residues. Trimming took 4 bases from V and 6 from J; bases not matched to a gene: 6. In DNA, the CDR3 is TGTGCCAGCAGCTGGACCGGGACAGGGCCCGGGGAGCTGTTTTTT. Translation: CASSWTGTGPGELFF. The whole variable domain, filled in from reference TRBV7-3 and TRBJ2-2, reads GAGVSQTPSNKVTEKGKYVELRCDPISGHTALYWYRQSLGQGPEFLIYFQGTGAADDSGLPNDRFFAVRPEGSVSTLKIQRTERGDSAVYLCASSWTGTGPGELFFGEGSRLTVL.

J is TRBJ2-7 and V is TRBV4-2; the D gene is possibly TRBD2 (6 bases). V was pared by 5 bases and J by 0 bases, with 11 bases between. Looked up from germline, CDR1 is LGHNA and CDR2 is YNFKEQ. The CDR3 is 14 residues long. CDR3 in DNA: TGTGCCAGCAGCTCCCGGGGGAGCTCCTACGAGCAGTACTTC. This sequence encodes CASSSRGSSYEQYF.

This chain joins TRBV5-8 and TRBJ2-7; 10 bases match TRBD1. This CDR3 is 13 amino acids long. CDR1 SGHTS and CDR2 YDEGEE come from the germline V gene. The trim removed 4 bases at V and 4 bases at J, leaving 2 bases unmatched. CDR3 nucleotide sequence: TGTGCCAGCAGCGGACAGGGGGTTTACGAGCAGTACTTC. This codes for CASSGQGVYEQYF.

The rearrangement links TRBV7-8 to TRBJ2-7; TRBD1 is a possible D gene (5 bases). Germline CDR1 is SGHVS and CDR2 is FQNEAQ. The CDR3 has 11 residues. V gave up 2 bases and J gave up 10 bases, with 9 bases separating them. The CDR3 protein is CASSLRGPQYF. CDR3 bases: TGTGCCAGCAGCTTAAGGGGTCCCCAGTACTTC.

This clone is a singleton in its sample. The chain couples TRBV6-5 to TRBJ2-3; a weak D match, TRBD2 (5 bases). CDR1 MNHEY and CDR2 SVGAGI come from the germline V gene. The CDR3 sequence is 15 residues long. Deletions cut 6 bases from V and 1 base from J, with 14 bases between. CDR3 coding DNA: TGTGCCAGCAGATTACGGGGAATTGGCACAGATACGCAGTATTTT. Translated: CASRLRGIGTDTQYF.

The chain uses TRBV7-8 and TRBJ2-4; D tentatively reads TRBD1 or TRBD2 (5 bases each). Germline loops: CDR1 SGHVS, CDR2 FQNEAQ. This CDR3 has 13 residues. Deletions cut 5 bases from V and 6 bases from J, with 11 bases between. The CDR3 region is CASSDRGLNIQYF. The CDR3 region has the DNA TGTGCCAGCAGCGACCGGGGCTTAAACATTCAGTACTTC. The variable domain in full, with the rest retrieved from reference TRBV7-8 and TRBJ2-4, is GAGVSQSPRYKVAKRGQDVALRCDPISGHVSLFWYQQALGQGPEFLTYFQNEAQLDKSGLPSDRFFAERPEGSVSTLKIQRTQQEDSAVYLCASSDRGLNIQYFGAGTRLSVL.

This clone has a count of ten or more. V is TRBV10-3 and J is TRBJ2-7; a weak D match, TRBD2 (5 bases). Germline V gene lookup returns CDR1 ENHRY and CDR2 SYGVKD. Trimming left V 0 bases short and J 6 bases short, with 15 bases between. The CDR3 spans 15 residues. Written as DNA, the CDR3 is TGTGCCATCAGTGAGTCCCCGCTAGCCGCTGGCGAGCAGTACTTC. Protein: CAISESPLAAGEQYF.

The CDR3 protein is CASSLHTTSLDEQYF. CDR3 in DNA: TGTGCCAGCAGTCTCCATACTACTTCACTTGACGAGCAGTACTTC. The genes are TRBV27 and TRBJ2-7; D unclear. This CDR3 has 15 residues. Trimming cost V 5 bases and J 5 bases, with 19 bases left between them. Germline V lookup: CDR1 MNHEY, CDR2 SMNVEV (reference sequence).

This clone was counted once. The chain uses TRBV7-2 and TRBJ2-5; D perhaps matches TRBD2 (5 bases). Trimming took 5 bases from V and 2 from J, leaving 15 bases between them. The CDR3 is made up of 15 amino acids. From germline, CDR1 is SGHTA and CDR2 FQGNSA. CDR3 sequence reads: CASSVYQPGQETQYF. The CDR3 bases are TGTGCCAGCAGCGTATACCAACCGGGACAAGAGACCCAGTACTTC.

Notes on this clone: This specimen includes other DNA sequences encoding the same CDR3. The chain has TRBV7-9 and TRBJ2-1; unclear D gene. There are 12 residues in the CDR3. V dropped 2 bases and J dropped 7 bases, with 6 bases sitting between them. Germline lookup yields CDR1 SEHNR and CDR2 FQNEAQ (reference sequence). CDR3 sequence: CASSLRDNEQFF. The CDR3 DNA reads TGTGCCAGCAGCTTAAGGGATAATGAGCAGTTCTTC.

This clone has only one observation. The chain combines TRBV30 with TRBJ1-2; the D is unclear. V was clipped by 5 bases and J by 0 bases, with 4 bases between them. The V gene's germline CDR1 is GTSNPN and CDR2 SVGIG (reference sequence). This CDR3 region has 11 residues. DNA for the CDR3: TGTGCCTGGGGAACTAACTATGGCTACACCTTC. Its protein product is CAWGTNYGYTF.

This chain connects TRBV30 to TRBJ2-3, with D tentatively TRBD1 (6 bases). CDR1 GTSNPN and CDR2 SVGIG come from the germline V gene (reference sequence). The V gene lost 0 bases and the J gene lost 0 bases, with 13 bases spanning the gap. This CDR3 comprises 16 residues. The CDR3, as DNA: TGTGCCTGGAGTGTACTCGGGCAGGGGAGCACAGATACGCAGTATTTT. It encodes CAWSVLGQGSTDTQYF.

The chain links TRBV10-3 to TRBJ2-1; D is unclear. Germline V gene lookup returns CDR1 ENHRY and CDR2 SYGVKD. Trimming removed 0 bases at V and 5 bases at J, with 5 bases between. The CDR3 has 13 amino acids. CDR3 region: CAISESKNNEQFF. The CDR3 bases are TGTGCCATCAGTGAGTCCAAAAACAATGAGCAGTTCTTC.

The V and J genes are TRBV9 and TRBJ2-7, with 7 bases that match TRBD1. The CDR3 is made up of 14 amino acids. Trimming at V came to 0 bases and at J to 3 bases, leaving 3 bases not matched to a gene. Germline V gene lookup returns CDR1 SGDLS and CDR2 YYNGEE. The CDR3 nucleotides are TGTGCCAGCAGCGTAGATTACAGGGGCTACGAGCAGTACTTC. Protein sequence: CASSVDYRGYEQYF.

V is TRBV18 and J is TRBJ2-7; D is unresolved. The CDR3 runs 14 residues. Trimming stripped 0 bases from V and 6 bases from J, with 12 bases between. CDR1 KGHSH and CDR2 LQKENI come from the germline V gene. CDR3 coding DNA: TGTGCCAGCTCACCACCCGAATTGGGGTTCGAGCAGTACTTC. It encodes CASSPPELGFEQYF.

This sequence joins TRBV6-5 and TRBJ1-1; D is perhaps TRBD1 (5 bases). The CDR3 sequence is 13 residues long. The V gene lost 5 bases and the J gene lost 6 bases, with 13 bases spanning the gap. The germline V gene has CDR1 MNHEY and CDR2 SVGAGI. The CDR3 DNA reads TGTGCCAGCAGTCGATCCCCGGGGGCTGAAGCTTTCTTT. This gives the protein CASSRSPGAEAFF.

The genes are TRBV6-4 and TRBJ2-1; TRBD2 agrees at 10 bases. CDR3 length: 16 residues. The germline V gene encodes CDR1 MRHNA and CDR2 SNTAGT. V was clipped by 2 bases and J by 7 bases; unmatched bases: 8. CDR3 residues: CASSDGGLAKRNEQFF. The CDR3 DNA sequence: TGTGCCAGCAGTGACGGGGGACTAGCGAAAAGAAATGAGCAGTTCTTC.

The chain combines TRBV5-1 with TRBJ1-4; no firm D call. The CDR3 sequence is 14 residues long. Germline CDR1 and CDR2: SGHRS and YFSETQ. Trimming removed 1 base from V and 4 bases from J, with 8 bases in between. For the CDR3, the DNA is TGCGCCAGCAGCTTGTTCACCTTTAATGAAAAACTGTTTTTT. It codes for CASSLFTFNEKLFF.

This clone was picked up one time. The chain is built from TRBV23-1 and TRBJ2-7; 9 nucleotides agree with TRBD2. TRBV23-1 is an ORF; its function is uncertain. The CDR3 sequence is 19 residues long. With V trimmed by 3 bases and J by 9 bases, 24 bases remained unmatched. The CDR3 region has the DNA TGCGCCAGCAGTCACCCGGGATTCCTAGCGGGAAAAGGCCGCTTCTGGCAGTACTTC. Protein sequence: CASSHPGFLAGKGRFWQYF.

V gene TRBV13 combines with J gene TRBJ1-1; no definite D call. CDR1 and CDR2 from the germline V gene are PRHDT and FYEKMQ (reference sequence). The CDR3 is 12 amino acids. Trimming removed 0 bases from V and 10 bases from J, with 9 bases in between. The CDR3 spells CASSLGGYVAFF. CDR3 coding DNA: TGTGCCAGCAGCTTAGGGGGGTACGTAGCTTTCTTT.

For the CDR3, the DNA is TGCGCCAGCTCCCGGGACAGGTCGGACACGCAGTATTTT. Its protein is CASSRDRSDTQYF. The chain employs TRBV4-3 and TRBJ2-3; 8 bases agree with TRBD1. Germline loops: CDR1 LGHNA, CDR2 YSLEER. The V gene end was trimmed by 8 bases and the J gene end by 9 bases; junction bases not matched to a gene: 10. CDR3 length: 13 amino acids.

CDR3 nucleotides: TGCGCCAGCTACCCCCAGGGTTCGGGCCCTTCACCCCTCCACTTT. Translated: CASYPQGSGPSPLHF. The V call is TRBV10-2, the J call TRBJ1-6, with D tentatively TRBD1 (5 bases). Germline CDR1 and CDR2: WSHSY and SAAADI. Trimming took off 8 bases at V and 9 bases at J, with 20 bases between the two ends. There are 15 residues in the CDR3.